The T cell receptor beta chain under discussion was sequenced for a study of blood T cells in healthy people across ages. Notes on the study in general: Conclusively comparing naive with antigen-experienced cells was impossible with unsorted PBMCs. Donors of long life had a larger count of naive CD4+ cells and greater diversity than aged donors.

A second about 7 to 12 cycle PCR used barcoded and J-beta primers. TCRdb reprocessed the 5' RACE reads via MiXCR and lists one record per CDR3 protein. The data contain about 970,000 distinct CDR3 sequences, 51% of them singletons. The germline V gene encodes CDR1 KGHDR and CDR2 SFDVKD. The V and J ends lost 4 bases and 5 bases respectively, with 16 bases between them. The CDR3 consists of 15 residues. As regards this clonotype: Antigen unknown.

Material for sequencing was blood. The gene calls are TRBV24-1 and TRBJ2-5, with D possibly matching TRBD1 (5 bases). The sequence was obtained from a woman aged 55 to 70 in good health. CDR3 loop: CATSDPDRARETQYF. The DNA of the CDR3 is TGTGCCACCAGTGACCCCGACAGAGCCCGGGAGACCCAGTACTTC.